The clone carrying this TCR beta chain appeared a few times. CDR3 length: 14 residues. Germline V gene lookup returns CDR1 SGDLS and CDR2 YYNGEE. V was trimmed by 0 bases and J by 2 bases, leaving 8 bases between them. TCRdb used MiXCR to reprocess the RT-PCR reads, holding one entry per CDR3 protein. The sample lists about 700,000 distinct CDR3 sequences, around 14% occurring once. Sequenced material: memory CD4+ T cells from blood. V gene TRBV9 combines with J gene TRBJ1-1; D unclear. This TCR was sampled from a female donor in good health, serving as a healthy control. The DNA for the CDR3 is TGTGCCAGCAGCGTAGAGGAAATAAACACTGAAGCTTTCTTT. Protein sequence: CASSVEEINTEAFF.